Sequencing of this TCR beta chain was carried out in a study of CD8 T cells in ankylosing spondylitis. General observations from the study: Before this, some motif variants had been reported in reactive arthritis synovial fluid and blood. A CD8+ phenotype characterized the disease-linked clones, which were relatively rare in peripheral blood. Within ankylosing spondylitis blood, a TCR beta motif made up of several highly homologous variants appeared to be characteristic.

Construction of TCR beta libraries was performed using quantitative 5'-RACE with molecular barcodes. TCRdb reprocessed the 5' RACE reads via MiXCR and lists one record per CDR3 protein. The table shows about 400,000 distinct CDR3 sequences, with around 22% occurring only once. This CDR3 comprises 15 residues. The V gene lost 7 bases and the J gene lost 10 bases, with 25 bases spanning the gap. Germline lookup yields CDR1 LGHNA and CDR2 YNFKEQ. As concerns this clonotype: Its antigen is currently unknown.

This receptor was identified in a male donor with ankylosing spondylitis. The chain employs TRBV4-2 and TRBJ1-1; the D gene is possibly TRBD1 (6 bases). The sequenced sample was blood, either unsorted or a sorted T cell fraction (not recorded which). CDR3 amino acids: CASTPGGGNGLVAFF. As DNA, the CDR3 is TGTGCCAGCACCCCAGGAGGGGGAAATGGTTTAGTAGCTTTCTTT.